The sequence of this TCR beta chain was determined in a study of blood T cell repertoires in COVID-19. For the study at large: The United States, Italy and Spain supplied acute and convalescent COVID-19 samples.

Seattle participants joined during active infection and were tracked over time. Authors' data handling: Counts of nucleated cells, estimated from reference gene primer amplification, were obtained. Clones were read by immunoSEQ multiplex PCR, and TCRdb kept only the in-frame ones, dropping some. V, J and clone size were drawn from that table, and D and trimming were deduced from the DNA. The table shows more than 85,000 clones, with roughly 89% occurring only once. There are a few counts of this clone. The CDR3 runs to 15 residues. V was cut by 0 bases and J by 6 bases, with 14 bases left in between. Germline V CDR1 and CDR2: MNHEY, SVGAGI.

The material sequenced was peripheral blood. This sequence joins TRBV6-5 and TRBJ1-1, with D possibly TRBD1 on 5 matching bases. The origin of this receptor is a human donor with COVID-19, enrolled during active disease. The donor label of this sample is uncertain. CDR3 in DNA: TGTGCCAGCAGTTACTCGATATGGGGGGTCGCTGAAGCTTTCTTT. Amino acid sequence: CASSYSIWGVAEAFF.